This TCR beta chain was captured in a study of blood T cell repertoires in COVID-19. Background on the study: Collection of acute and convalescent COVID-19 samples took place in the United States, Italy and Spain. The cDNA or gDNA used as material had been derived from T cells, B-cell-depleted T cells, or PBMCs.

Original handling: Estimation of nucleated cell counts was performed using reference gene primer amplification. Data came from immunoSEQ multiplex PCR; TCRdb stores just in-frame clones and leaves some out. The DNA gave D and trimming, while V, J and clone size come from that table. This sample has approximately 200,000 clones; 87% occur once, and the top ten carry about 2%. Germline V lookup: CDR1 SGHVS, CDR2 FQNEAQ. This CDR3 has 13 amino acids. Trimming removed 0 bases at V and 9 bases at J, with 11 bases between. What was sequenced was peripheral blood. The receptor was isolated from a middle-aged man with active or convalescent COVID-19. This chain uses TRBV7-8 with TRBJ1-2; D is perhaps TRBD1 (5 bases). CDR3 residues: CASSLAREGRYTF. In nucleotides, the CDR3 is TGTGCCAGCAGCTTAGCCAGGGAAGGACGCTACACCTTC.